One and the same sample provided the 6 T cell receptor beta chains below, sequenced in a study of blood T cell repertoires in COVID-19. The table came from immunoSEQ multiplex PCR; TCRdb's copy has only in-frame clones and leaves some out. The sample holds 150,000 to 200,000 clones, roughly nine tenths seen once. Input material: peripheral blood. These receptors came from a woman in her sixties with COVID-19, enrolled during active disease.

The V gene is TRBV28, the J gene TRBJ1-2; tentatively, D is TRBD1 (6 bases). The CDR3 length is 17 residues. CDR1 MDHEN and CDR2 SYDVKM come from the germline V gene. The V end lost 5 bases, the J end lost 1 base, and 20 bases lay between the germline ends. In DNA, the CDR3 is TGTGCCAGCAGTGGCGCCGCACAGGGAGCCCGTAACTATGGCTACACCTTC. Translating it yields CASSGAAQGARNYGYTF.

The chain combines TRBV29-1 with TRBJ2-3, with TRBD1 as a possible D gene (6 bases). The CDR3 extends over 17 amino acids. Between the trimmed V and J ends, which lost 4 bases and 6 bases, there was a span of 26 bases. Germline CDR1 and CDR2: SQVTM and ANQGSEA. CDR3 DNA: TGCAGCGTTGGTTCTAGTCCGGCCAGGGGTAGGTCGGATACGCAGTATTTT. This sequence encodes CSVGSSPARGRSDTQYF.

CDR3 bases: TGTGCCACCAGTGATGGCGGTTACTATGGCTACACCTTC. This gives the protein CATSDGGYYGYTF. The rearrangement links TRBV24-1 to TRBJ1-2; D uncertain. Germline CDR1 is KGHDR and CDR2 is SFDVKD. The germline V and J ends were trimmed by 3 bases and 3 bases, with 7 bases remaining between them. The CDR3 sequence is 13 residues long.

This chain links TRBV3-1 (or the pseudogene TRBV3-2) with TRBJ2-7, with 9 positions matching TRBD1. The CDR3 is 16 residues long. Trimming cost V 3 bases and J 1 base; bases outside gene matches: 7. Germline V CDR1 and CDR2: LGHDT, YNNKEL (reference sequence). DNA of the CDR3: TGTGCCAGCAGCCATGACTCCGGGACAGGGTCCTACGAGCAGTACTTC. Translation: CASSHDSGTGSYEQYF.

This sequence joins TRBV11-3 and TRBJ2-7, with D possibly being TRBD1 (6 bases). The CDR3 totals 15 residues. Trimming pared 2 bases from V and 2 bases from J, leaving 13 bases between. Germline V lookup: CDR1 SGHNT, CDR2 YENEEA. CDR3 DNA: TGTGCCAGCAGCTTACCTACAGGGTTTGCCTACGAGCAGTACTTC. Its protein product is CASSLPTGFAYEQYF.

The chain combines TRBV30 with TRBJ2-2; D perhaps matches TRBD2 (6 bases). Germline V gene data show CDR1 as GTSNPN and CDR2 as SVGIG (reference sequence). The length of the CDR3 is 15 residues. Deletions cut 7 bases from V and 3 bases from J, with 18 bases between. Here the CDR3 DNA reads TGTGCCTTAACGCCGACGGGAGTACACACCGGGGAGCTGTTTTTT. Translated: CALTPTGVHTGELFF. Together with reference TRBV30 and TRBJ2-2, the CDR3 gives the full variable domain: SQTIHQWPATLVQPVGSPLSLECTVEGTSNPNLYWYRQAAGRGLQLLFYSVGIGQISSEVPQNLSASRPQDRQFILSSKKLLLSDSGFYLCALTPTGVHTGELFFGEGSRLTVL.